This entry lists 20 T cell receptor beta chains sequenced from one sample in a study of control samples from healthy donors and cancer patients. Libraries were prepared by immunoSEQ multiplex PCR; TCRdb keeps only in-frame clonotypes and omits some of them. The sample has about 74,000 clones, more than 70% seen once. The sequencing sample was made of blood. These receptors were taken from a woman between 45 and 65 years old in good health.

The V and J genes are TRBV9 and TRBJ2-3, with 7 positions matching TRBD2. The CDR3 is made up of 15 amino acids. CDR1 and CDR2 (germline): SGDLS, YYNGEE. V gave up 3 bases and J gave up 0 bases; unmatched junction bases: 4. The CDR3 DNA follows: TGTGCCAGCAGCGGGGGAGGGGTAAGCACAGATACGCAGTATTTT. Encoded protein: CASSGGGVSTDTQYF.

This rearrangement joins TRBV28 to TRBJ2-2; a weak D match, TRBD2 (6 bases). Germline loops: CDR1 MDHEN, CDR2 SYDVKM. Trimming took off 8 bases at V and 0 bases at J, with 7 bases between the two ends. The CDR3 runs to 13 residues. CDR3 in amino acids: CASGGANTGELFF. The CDR3 region has the DNA TGTGCCAGCGGCGGGGCGAACACCGGGGAGCTGTTTTTT. The variable domain in full, with the rest retrieved from reference TRBV28 and TRBJ2-2, is DVKVTQSSRYLVKRTGEKVFLECVQDMDHENMFWYRQDPGLGLRLIYFSYDVKMKEKGDIPEGYSVSREKKERFSLILESASTNQTSMYLCASGGANTGELFFGEGSRLTVL.

The V and J genes are TRBV10-2 and TRBJ1-5, with a tentative D call TRBD1 (5 bases). In germline, CDR1 is WSHSY, CDR2 SAAADI. The CDR3 length is 14 residues. The V end was cut by 6 bases, the J end by 2 bases, with 11 bases between. CDR3 nucleotide sequence: TGCGCCAGCAGGCCCAGGGTAGGCAATCAGCCCCAGCATTTT. It translates to CASRPRVGNQPQHF.

This chain joins TRBV5-1 and TRBJ1-2, with D possibly TRBD1 on 5 matching bases. V was clipped by 4 bases and J by 8 bases, with 15 bases between them. This CDR3 has 13 amino acids. From germline, CDR1 is SGHRS and CDR2 YFSETQ. This CDR3 is CASSADNRGGYTF. The CDR3 DNA reads TGCGCCAGCAGCGCGGACAACCGGGGCGGCTACACCTTC.

This clone showed up just a few times. The rearrangement joins TRBV7-2 to TRBJ1-5, with D possibly matching TRBD1 (6 bases). Per the germline V gene, CDR1 is SGHTA and CDR2 is FQGNSA. The CDR3 is made up of 14 amino acids. V lost 3 bases, J lost 4 bases, and 10 bases lay in between. CDR3 amino acids: CASSFKGGNQPQHF. DNA for the CDR3: TGTGCCAGCAGCTTTAAGGGGGGGAATCAGCCCCAGCATTTT.

Written as DNA, the CDR3 is TGTGCCAGTAGTATGGGGTACGGGGCCAACGTCCTGACTTTC. It yields the protein CASSMGYGANVLTF. This chain links TRBV19 with TRBJ2-6; D not resolved. The CDR3 totals 14 residues. From germline, CDR1 is LNHDA and CDR2 SQIVND (reference sequence). V gave up 3 bases and J gave up 4 bases, with 7 bases separating them.

The chain combines TRBV7-9 with TRBJ2-1, with D uncertain. Germline CDR1 and CDR2: SEHNR and FQNEAQ (reference sequence). The ends were cut back, 8 bases at V and 5 bases at J, with 10 bases in the middle. The CDR3 extends over 12 amino acids. The CDR3 nucleotides read TGTGCCAGCTCGGTGGCCAACAATGAGCAGTTCTTC. This gives the protein CASSVANNEQFF.

The rearrangement joins TRBV6-6 to TRBJ1-1; perhaps TRBD1 as D (6 bases). Germline-derived CDR1 and CDR2 are MNHNY and SVGAGI (reference sequence). Trimming left V 5 bases short and J 4 bases short, with 11 bases between. The CDR3 spans 13 residues. The CDR3 bases are TGTGCCAGCAGTCCCGGAGGGGGCACTGAAGCTTTCTTT. Protein: CASSPGGGTEAFF.

This chain uses TRBV19 with TRBJ2-3, with D unclear. This CDR3 contains 14 residues. The V end was cut by 1 base, the J end by 0 bases, with 5 bases between. The V gene's germline CDR1 is LNHDA and CDR2 SQIVND (reference sequence). As DNA, the CDR3 is TGTGCCAGTAGTATAGGACGTAGCACAGATACGCAGTATTTT. Translated: CASSIGRSTDTQYF.

The chain is built from TRBV5-1 and TRBJ2-2; 8 bases agree with TRBD2. Looked up from germline, CDR1 is SGHRS and CDR2 is YFSETQ. V gave up 9 bases and J gave up 0 bases; unmatched junction bases: 7. This CDR3 has 15 amino acids. DNA for the CDR3: TGCGCCACGCAACGGGGGGGCGCGAACACCGGGGAGCTGTTTTTT. Its translation is CATQRGGANTGELFF.

This clone was recorded once. The chain combines TRBV15 with TRBJ1-2; D is possibly TRBD1 (5 bases). Per the germline V gene, CDR1 is LNHNV and CDR2 is YYDKDF (reference sequence). The CDR3 extends over 16 amino acids. V dropped 1 base and J dropped 0 bases, with 12 bases sitting between them. The DNA of the CDR3 is TGTGCCACCAGCAGAGGAAAGGGGCCCTCTAACTATGGCTACACCTTC. Its protein is CATSRGKGPSNYGYTF.

This chain joins TRBV14 and TRBJ2-7, with D hard to call. The CDR3 is 13 amino acids. Germline loops: CDR1 SGHDN, CDR2 FVKESK. Trimming took 0 bases from V and 8 from J, leaving 11 bases between them. The CDR3 DNA follows: TGTGCCAGCAGCCAAGATCGATTGGGCAAGCAGTACTTC. Translating gives CASSQDRLGKQYF.

CDR3 sequence reads: CASSLGRLYGYTF. The CDR3 nucleotides are TGTGCCAGCAGCTTGGGACGGCTATATGGCTACACCTTC. The chain links TRBV5-6 to TRBJ1-2; D not certain. The CDR3 is made up of 13 amino acids. The V end was cut by 0 bases, the J end by 5 bases, with 8 bases between. The germline CDR1 and CDR2 sequences are SGHDT and YYEEEE.

This clone was found a few times. V gene TRBV27 combines with J gene TRBJ2-1, with D unclear. V lost 7 bases and J 1 base, leaving 11 bases between the germline ends. In germline, CDR1 is MNHEY, CDR2 SMNVEV (reference sequence). CDR3 size: 14 residues. The CDR3 DNA reads TGTGCCAGCATCAGGATGGGATCCTACAATGAGCAGTTCTTC. This encodes CASIRMGSYNEQFF.

The genes are TRBV6-1 and TRBJ2-3; the match to TRBD2 covers 8 bases. Germline CDR1 MNHNS, CDR2 SASEGT. The ends lost 2 bases at V and 0 bases at J; junction bases unmatched: 4. The CDR3 is 16 amino acids. CDR3 in DNA: TGTGCCAGCAGTGAAATAGCGGGGAAAAGCACAGATACGCAGTATTTT. Translation gives CASSEIAGKSTDTQYF.

V is TRBV6-5 and J is TRBJ1-5; TRBD1 agrees at 9 bases. V gave up 7 bases and J gave up 1 base; unmatched junction bases: 5. The germline gives CDR1 MNHEY, CDR2 SVGAGI. The length of the CDR3 is 15 residues. In nucleotides, the CDR3 is TGTGCCAGCAATGGGGACAGGGCGAGCAATCAGCCCCAGCATTTT. It specifies CASNGDRASNQPQHF.

This sequence joins TRBV7-9 and TRBJ1-5; D gene uncertain. The CDR3 is 14 residues long. V lost 1 base to trimming and J lost 10 bases, with 14 bases between them. Per germline, CDR1 SEHNR and CDR2 FQNEAQ (reference sequence). CDR3 residues: CASSLGGSPDPQHF. CDR3 DNA: TGTGCCAGCAGCTTAGGCGGCTCCCCGGACCCCCAGCATTTT.

Here the CDR3 reads CASSLEASGGWTDTQYF. In DNA form, the CDR3 reads TGCGCCAGCAGCTTGGAGGCTAGCGGGGGATGGACAGATACGCAGTATTTT. This chain connects TRBV5-1 to TRBJ2-3; 10 bases map to TRBD2. The V segment lost 0 bases and the J segment 3 bases; nucleotides outside the gene matches: 7. Germline V lookup: CDR1 SGHRS, CDR2 YFSETQ. The CDR3 contains 17 residues.

The genes are TRBV2 and TRBJ2-4, with 8 nucleotides matching TRBD2. Trimming removed 5 bases from V and 10 bases from J; junction bases left unmatched: 19. Germline CDR1 is SNHLY and CDR2 is FYNNEI. The CDR3 runs to 17 residues. This CDR3 reads CASSILAGLLYGGIQYF. The CDR3 DNA sequence: TGTGCCAGCAGTATATTAGCGGGGCTCCTCTACGGTGGGATTCAGTACTTC.

This clone was recorded once. CDR3 sequence (DNA): TGTGCCATGAAAGGGGACCCCTTGGGAGGGGCCAACGTCCTGACTTTC. Protein product: CAMKGDPLGGANVLTF. The chain is built from TRBV10-3 and TRBJ2-6; perhaps D is TRBD1 or TRBD2 (5 bases each). The V gene lost 9 bases and the J gene lost 4 bases, with 19 bases spanning the gap. The CDR3 runs 16 residues. Germline V CDR1 and CDR2: ENHRY, SYGVKD.